What follows describes a single T cell receptor beta chain. Antigen unknown. Identification of naive CD8+ T cells rested on CD45RO-CCR7+CD27+CD95- status. 5' RACE that incorporated UMI labels was used to prepare the TRB cDNA libraries. TCRdb re-called the 5' RACE reads and catalogs CDR3 proteins one per entry, DNA excluded. The listing records 7,500 to 9,500 distinct CDR3 sequences. The sample is drawn from a study of CXCR3-negative and CXCR3-positive naive CD8 T cells. Per the germline V gene, CDR1 is MDHEN and CDR2 is SYDVKM. This CDR3 comprises 18 residues. Broader study findings: Relative to memory CD8+ cells, whose diversity was much lower, both naive subsets had comparably high diversity. Fresh PBMCs served for most assays, and CXCR3 expression fell partially after cryopreservation. Hydrophobicity of TRB CDR3s was greater in CXCR3-positive naive cells than in CXCR3-negative naive cells.

The TCR was taken from a human donor in good health. Some clones in this sample may be carry-over from other donors' samples. V and J are TRBV28 and TRBJ2-7; TCRdb's D call, TRBD1, is unchecked because there is no DNA. Sample: naive CXCR3- CD8+ T cells from blood. Stated subset: CD45RO-CCR7+CD27+CD95- naive CD8+ T cells lacking CXCR3 (TNR3-). The CDR3 loop is CASSRRQGAHTISYEQYF.